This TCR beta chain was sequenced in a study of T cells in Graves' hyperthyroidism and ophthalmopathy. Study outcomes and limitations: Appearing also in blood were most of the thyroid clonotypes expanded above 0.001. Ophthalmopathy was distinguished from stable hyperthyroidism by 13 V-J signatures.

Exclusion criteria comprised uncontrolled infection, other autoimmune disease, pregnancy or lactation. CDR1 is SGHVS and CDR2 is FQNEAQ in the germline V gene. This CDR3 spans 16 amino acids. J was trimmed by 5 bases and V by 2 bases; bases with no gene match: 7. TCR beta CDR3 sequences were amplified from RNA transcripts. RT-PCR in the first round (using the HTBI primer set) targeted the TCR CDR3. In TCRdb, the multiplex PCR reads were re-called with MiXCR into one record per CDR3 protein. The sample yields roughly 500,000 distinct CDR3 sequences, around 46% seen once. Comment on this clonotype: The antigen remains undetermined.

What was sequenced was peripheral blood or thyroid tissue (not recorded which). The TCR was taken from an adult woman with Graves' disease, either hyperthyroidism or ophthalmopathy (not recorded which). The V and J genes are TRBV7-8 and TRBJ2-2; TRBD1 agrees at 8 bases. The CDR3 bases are TGTGCCAGCAGCTTATTCCAGGGGGCTGGGACCGGGGAGCTGTTTTTT. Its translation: CASSLFQGAGTGELFF.